These T cell receptor beta chains were read from a single sample in a study of T cell responses to AZD1222 COVID-19 vaccine. Here immunoSEQ multiplex PCR was the method, and the copy in TCRdb shows in-frame clones only, minus some. The table includes approximately 73,000 clones, 65% to 85% detected once. The sequenced sample was peripheral blood, obtained on day 0 of AZD1222 vaccination. The receptors stem from an adult in good health. CDR3s include the opening cysteine and the closing phenylalanine or tryptophan. D genes are given only for firm matches. Rows give clone size only sometimes, using once, few, many, or a class for an expanded clone.

j_gene: TRBJ1-2
v_gene: TRBV28
d_gene: TRBD1
abundance: .
CDR3aa: CASSPWDSTHYGYTF
CDR3nt: TGTGCCAGCAGTCCATGGGACAGCACCCACTATGGCTACACCTTC

j_gene: TRBJ1-1
v_gene: TRBV5-1
d_gene: TRBD1
abundance: .
CDR3aa: CASSSTGGVNTEAFF
CDR3nt: TGCGCCAGCAGCTCGACAGGGGGGGTGAACACTGAAGCTTTCTTT

j_gene: TRBJ1-1
v_gene: TRBV4-2
d_gene: TRBD1
abundance: .
CDR3aa: CASSQASPQGATEAFF
CDR3nt: TGTGCCAGCAGCCAAGCTTCTCCTCAGGGGGCCACTGAAGCTTTCTTT

j_gene: TRBJ2-7
v_gene: TRBV2
d_gene: TRBD1
abundance: .
CDR3aa: CASSGQGQYF
CDR3nt: TGTGCCAGCAGTGGACAGGGGCAGTACTTC

j_gene: TRBJ2-1
v_gene: TRBV5-1
d_gene: .
abundance: .
CDR3aa: CASSLWDGNNEQFF
CDR3nt: TGCGCCAGCAGCTTATGGGACGGAAACAATGAGCAGTTCTTC

j_gene: TRBJ2-5
v_gene: TRBV20-1
d_gene: .
abundance: .
CDR3aa: CSASLPSSETQYF
CDR3nt: TGCAGTGCTAGTCTCCCTAGCTCGGAGACCCAGTACTTC

j_gene: TRBJ1-1
v_gene: TRBV7-8
d_gene: .
abundance: once
CDR3aa: CASSLTGRTEAFF
CDR3nt: TGTGCCAGCAGCTTAACGGGTAGGACTGAAGCTTTCTTT

j_gene: TRBJ2-1
v_gene: TRBV4-3
d_gene: TRBD1
abundance: .
CDR3aa: CASSQGWGQGSSNEQFF
CDR3nt: TGCGCCAGCAGCCAAGGCTGGGGACAGGGGTCTAGTAATGAGCAGTTCTTC

j_gene: TRBJ2-5
v_gene: TRBV2
d_gene: .
abundance: .
CDR3aa: CASSELQVETQYF
CDR3nt: TGTGCCAGCAGTGAACTGCAGGTGGAGACCCAGTACTTC

j_gene: TRBJ1-1
v_gene: TRBV5-4
d_gene: .
abundance: .
CDR3aa: CASSLGSSGMNTEAFF
CDR3nt: TGTGCCAGCAGCTTGGGGAGCTCCGGAATGAACACTGAAGCTTTCTTT

j_gene: TRBJ1-2
v_gene: TRBV3-1/TRBV3-2
d_gene: .
abundance: .
CDR3aa: CASSLEQDYGYTF
CDR3nt: TGTGCCAGCAGCCTAGAACAGGACTATGGCTACACCTTC

j_gene: TRBJ2-1
v_gene: TRBV11-2
d_gene: .
abundance: .
CDR3aa: CASSLGAAGANYNEQFF
CDR3nt: TGTGCCAGCAGCTTAGGAGCGGCAGGTGCAAATTACAATGAGCAGTTCTTC

j_gene: TRBJ1-2
v_gene: TRBV3-1/TRBV3-2
d_gene: .
abundance: .
CDR3aa: CASSLYTF
CDR3nt: TGTGCCAGCAGTCTCTACACCTTC

j_gene: TRBJ1-1
v_gene: TRBV5-6
d_gene: TRBD1
abundance: once
CDR3aa: CASSLGQGATTEAFF
CDR3nt: TGTGCCAGCAGCTTGGGGCAGGGGGCTACCACTGAAGCTTTCTTT

j_gene: TRBJ1-5
v_gene: TRBV28
d_gene: .
abundance: .
CDR3aa: CASSFVTRRPSNQPQHF
CDR3nt: TGTGCCAGCAGTTTTGTAACGCGGCGGCCTAGCAATCAGCCCCAGCATTTT

j_gene: TRBJ2-1
v_gene: TRBV27
d_gene: TRBD2
abundance: .
CDR3aa: CASSPPRLAGGRVEQFF
CDR3nt: TGTGCCAGCAGTCCACCACGACTAGCGGGGGGCCGTGTTGAGCAGTTCTTC

j_gene: TRBJ2-7
v_gene: TRBV27
d_gene: TRBD2
abundance: .
CDR3aa: CASSLLGLAGGGEQYF
CDR3nt: TGTGCCAGCAGTCTTCTCGGACTAGCGGGGGGTGGGGAGCAGTACTTC

j_gene: TRBJ1-5
v_gene: TRBV28
d_gene: .
abundance: .
CDR3aa: CASSFGGEAQPQHF
CDR3nt: TGTGCCAGCAGTTTCGGGGGGGAGGCTCAGCCCCAGCATTTT

j_gene: TRBJ1-1
v_gene: TRBV11-2
d_gene: .
abundance: .
CDR3aa: CASSPTNTEAFF
CDR3nt: TGTGCCAGCAGCCCCACGAACACTGAAGCTTTCTTT

j_gene: TRBJ2-5
v_gene: TRBV5-8
d_gene: .
abundance: .
CDR3aa: CASSSRGRLQETQYF
CDR3nt: TGTGCCAGCAGCTCTCGGGGCAGGCTTCAAGAGACCCAGTACTTC

j_gene: TRBJ2-3
v_gene: TRBV28
d_gene: .
abundance: .
CDR3aa: CASSSTYTDTQYF
CDR3nt: TGTGCCAGCTCCTCGACATATACAGATACGCAGTATTTT

j_gene: TRBJ1-6
v_gene: TRBV4-1
d_gene: TRBD1
abundance: .
CDR3aa: CASSRQTGNNSPLHF
CDR3nt: TGCGCCAGCAGCCGACAGACAGGGAATAATTCACCCCTCCACTTT

j_gene: TRBJ1-4
v_gene: TRBV7-8
d_gene: .
abundance: .
CDR3aa: CASSIRRFATNEKLFF
CDR3nt: TGTGCCAGCAGCATTAGACGGTTTGCAACTAATGAAAAACTGTTTTTT

j_gene: TRBJ2-6
v_gene: TRBV5-1
d_gene: .
abundance: .
CDR3aa: CASSLARGRGANVLTF
CDR3nt: TGCGCCAGCAGCTTGGCCAGGGGTCGGGGGGCCAACGTCCTGACTTTC

j_gene: TRBJ2-7
v_gene: TRBV9
d_gene: TRBD1
abundance: once
CDR3aa: CASSAAGTGAYEQYF
CDR3nt: TGTGCCAGCAGCGCGGCCGGGACAGGGGCCTACGAGCAGTACTTC

j_gene: TRBJ1-1
v_gene: TRBV7-6
d_gene: .
abundance: .
CDR3aa: CASSLTSGVLANTEAFF
CDR3nt: TGTGCCAGCAGCTTAACCTCAGGGGTCTTAGCGAACACTGAAGCTTTCTTT

j_gene: TRBJ2-1
v_gene: TRBV14
d_gene: .
abundance: once
CDR3aa: CASGNNEQFF
CDR3nt: TGTGCCAGCGGAAACAATGAGCAGTTCTTC

j_gene: TRBJ2-2
v_gene: TRBV11-1
d_gene: TRBD1
abundance: .
CDR3aa: CASSWGTVTGELFF
CDR3nt: TGTGCCAGCAGTTGGGGGACAGTCACCGGGGAGCTGTTTTTT

j_gene: TRBJ1-1
v_gene: TRBV19
d_gene: .
abundance: few
CDR3aa: CASNYRENTEAFF
CDR3nt: TGTGCCAGTAACTACAGGGAGAACACTGAAGCTTTCTTT

j_gene: TRBJ1-5
v_gene: TRBV14
d_gene: .
abundance: .
CDR3aa: CASSQANLSSVSNQPQHF
CDR3nt: TGTGCCAGCAGCCAAGCAAACCTGAGCTCAGTTAGCAATCAGCCCCAGCATTTT

j_gene: TRBJ2-1
v_gene: TRBV30
d_gene: TRBD2
abundance: .
CDR3aa: CAWTPGTSDHNEQFF
CDR3nt: TGTGCCTGGACCCCCGGGACTAGCGATCACAATGAGCAGTTCTTC

j_gene: TRBJ1-2
v_gene: TRBV21-1
d_gene: .
abundance: .
CDR3aa: CATFTGGHYGYTF
CDR3nt: TGTGCCACATTCACCGGGGGGCACTATGGCTACACCTTC

j_gene: TRBJ1-6
v_gene: TRBV5-1
d_gene: .
abundance: .
CDR3aa: CASSSPGQGDSPLHF
CDR3nt: TGCGCCAGCAGCTCCCCCGGGCAGGGCGATTCACCCCTCCACTTT

j_gene: TRBJ1-5
v_gene: TRBV7-3
d_gene: .
abundance: .
CDR3aa: CAALGQKYQPQHF
CDR3nt: TGTGCCGCCCTAGGTCAAAAATATCAGCCCCAGCATTTT

j_gene: TRBJ2-7
v_gene: TRBV9
d_gene: .
abundance: .
CDR3aa: CASSRSPTKDEQYF
CDR3nt: TGTGCCAGCAGTCGGAGCCCCACAAAGGACGAGCAGTACTTC

j_gene: TRBJ1-5
v_gene: TRBV6-5
d_gene: TRBD1
abundance: .
CDR3aa: CASRDRGEVQPQHF
CDR3nt: TGTGCCAGCAGAGACAGGGGAGAAGTCCAGCCCCAGCATTTT

j_gene: TRBJ1-2
v_gene: TRBV30
d_gene: TRBD1
abundance: .
CDR3aa: CAWALGQSYGYTF
CDR3nt: TGTGCCTGGGCCCTGGGACAGTCCTATGGCTACACCTTC

j_gene: TRBJ1-6
v_gene: TRBV27
d_gene: .
abundance: .
CDR3aa: CASSFTRGVDNSPLHF
CDR3nt: TGTGCCAGCAGTTTTACTCGCGGGGTGGATAATTCACCCCTCCACTTT

j_gene: TRBJ1-5
v_gene: TRBV2
d_gene: .
abundance: .
CDR3aa: CASSEGPPGMGQPQHF
CDR3nt: TGTGCCAGCAGTGAGGGCCCCCCCGGGATGGGACAGCCCCAGCATTTT

j_gene: TRBJ1-1
v_gene: TRBV29-1
d_gene: .
abundance: few
CDR3aa: CSVIVGNTEAFF
CDR3nt: TGCAGCGTTATTGTTGGGAACACTGAAGCTTTCTTT

j_gene: TRBJ2-2
v_gene: TRBV7-3
d_gene: .
abundance: .
CDR3aa: CASSLDYTGELFF
CDR3nt: TGTGCCAGCAGCTTAGATTACACCGGGGAGCTGTTTTTT

j_gene: TRBJ2-7
v_gene: TRBV5-5
d_gene: .
abundance: .
CDR3aa: CASSLEGYREDEQYF
CDR3nt: TGTGCCAGCAGCTTGGAAGGGTACAGGGAGGACGAGCAGTACTTC